The 24 T cell receptor beta chains listed next were all sequenced from one sample in a study of metastatic and nonmetastatic thyroid tumors. MiXCR re-clonotyped the PCR reads for TCRdb. The table records 19,000 or so clones, approximately 30% of them present only once. Treatment of any kind had been given to no patient before thyroid surgery. The specimen was blood. Every receptor here comes from a female donor with papillary thyroid cancer or a benign thyroid nodule (not recorded which). Some clones in this sample may be carry-over from other donors' samples.

The sample holds many counts of this clone. The chain combines TRBV20-1 with TRBJ1-1; TRBD1 matches 7 bases. The CDR3 is made up of 13 amino acids. From germline, CDR1 is DFQATT and CDR2 SNEGSKA (reference sequence). J lost 5 bases, V lost 6 bases, and 9 bases had no gene match. In nucleotides, the CDR3 is TGCAGTGCGACAACAGGGGTGAGGACTGAAGCTTTCTTT. The encoded protein is CSATTGVRTEAFF.

This clone was observed many times. The rearrangement links TRBV3-1 to TRBJ1-5, with D uncertain. The CDR3 consists of 13 residues. From germline, CDR1 is LGHDT and CDR2 YNNKEL (reference sequence). V was pared by 3 bases and J by 1 base, with 4 bases between. The CDR3: CASSQGSNQPQHF. The CDR3 DNA is TGTGCCAGCAGCCAGGGGAGCAATCAGCCCCAGCATTTT.

This clone was recorded at least ten times. The chain uses TRBV27 and TRBJ2-7; 9 bases match TRBD1. CDR1 is MNHEY and CDR2 is SMNVEV in the germline V gene (reference sequence). The ends lost 8 bases at V and 4 bases at J; junction bases unmatched: 3. CDR3 size: 12 residues. CDR3 in amino acids: CASWDRVYEQYF. CDR3 nucleotide sequence: TGTGCCAGCTGGGACAGGGTTTACGAGCAGTACTTC.

This clone appeared many times. V usage is TRBV27 and J usage is TRBJ2-1; tentative D call: TRBD2 (6 bases). Trimming took off 3 bases at V and 0 bases at J, with 9 bases between the two ends. The CDR3 spans 15 residues. Per germline, CDR1 MNHEY and CDR2 SMNVEV (reference sequence). CDR3 bases: TGTGCCAGCAGTTTCGGACTATTCTCCTACAATGAGCAGTTCTTC. Protein: CASSFGLFSYNEQFF.

This clone was observed at least ten times. This chain links TRBV6-1 with TRBJ1-1; possible D gene TRBD1, 6 bases. CDR3 size: 14 residues. V lost 9 bases and J 4 bases, leaving 18 bases between the germline ends. Germline V gene data show CDR1 as MNHNS and CDR2 as SASEGT. The CDR3 sequence: CASRTGLKGTEAFF. CDR3 bases: TGTGCCAGTAGAACAGGGTTAAAGGGCACTGAAGCTTTCTTT.

This sequence joins TRBV4-1 and TRBJ2-3; TRBD2 agrees at 7 bases. With V trimmed by 3 bases and J by 2 bases, 14 bases remained unmatched. CDR1 MGHRA and CDR2 YSYEKL come from the germline V gene. CDR3 length: 18 residues. DNA of the CDR3: TGCGCCAGCAGCCACGTCTTTAGGCTAGCGGAGGACACAGATACGCAGTATTTT. Translating gives CASSHVFRLAEDTDTQYF.

This rearrangement joins TRBV5-5 to TRBJ2-1, with 9 bases that match TRBD2. Germline CDR1 reads SGHKS; CDR2 reads YYEKEE (reference sequence). CDR3 length: 15 residues. V was pared by 1 base and J by 5 bases, with 4 bases of the junction left unmatched. The CDR3 DNA follows: TGTGCCAGCAGCTTGAGGGCTAGCGGGAACAATGAGCAGTTCTTC. Protein sequence: CASSLRASGNNEQFF.

CDR3 in DNA: TGTGCCAGCAGCCAAGAACTCAGGGGAACAGATACGCAGTATTTT. It is translated as CASSQELRGTDTQYF. The chain has TRBV4-2 and TRBJ2-3; possibly TRBD1 for D (6 bases). Per germline, CDR1 LGHNA and CDR2 YNFKEQ. The CDR3 runs 15 residues. Deletions cut 0 bases from V and 3 bases from J, with 10 bases between.

V and J are TRBV7-2 and TRBJ2-6; D unclear. Per germline, CDR1 SGHTA and CDR2 FQGNSA. The V gene lost 5 bases and the J gene lost 2 bases, with 7 bases spanning the gap. CDR3 size: 14 residues. CDR3 residues: CASSLMAGANVLTF. The CDR3 DNA reads TGTGCCAGCAGCCTAATGGCTGGGGCCAACGTCCTGACTTTC.

This clone was detected many times. V is TRBV14 and J is TRBJ2-5; D remains unclear. The V end was cut by 1 base, the J end by 6 bases, with 3 bases between. Germline-derived CDR1 and CDR2 are SGHDN and FVKESK. CDR3 size: 11 residues. The CDR3 bases are TGTGCCAGCAGCCAAGCGAAGACCCAGTACTTC. This gives the protein CASSQAKTQYF. Complete variable domain (other parts from reference TRBV14 and TRBJ2-5): EAGVTQFPSHSVIEKGQTVTLRCDPISGHDNLYWYRRVMGKEIKFLLHFVKESKQDESGMPNNRFLAERTGGTYSTLKVQPAELEDSGVYFCASSQAKTQYFGPGTRLLVL.

This clone was observed at least ten times. A much bigger clone sits one base away, suggesting this may be a read error. Other nucleotide sequences in the sample specify the same CDR3. The rearrangement uses TRBV6-2 or TRBV6-3 and TRBJ1-1; weak D call: TRBD1 (6 bases). CDR3 length: 14 residues. CDR1 and CDR2 (germline): MNHEY, SVGEGT. In nucleotides, the CDR3 is TGCGCCAGCAGTCACACAGGGAAGAACACTGAAGCTTTCTTT. The encoded protein is CASSHTGKNTEAFF.

This clone was seen repeatedly, ten times or more. The chain uses TRBV9 and TRBJ2-7, with TRBD1 matching 7 bases. Germline values: CDR1 SGDLS, CDR2 YYNGEE. CDR3 length: 13 residues. The V segment lost 4 bases and the J segment 2 bases; nucleotides outside the gene matches: 3. The CDR3 nucleotides are TGTGCCAGCAGCAGGGACAGCCCCTACGAGCAGTACTTC. Translation gives CASSRDSPYEQYF. The full variable domain, with the rest looked up from reference TRBV9 and TRBJ2-7, is DSGVTQTPKHLITATGQRVTLRCSPRSGDLSVYWYQQSLDQGLQFLIQYYNGEERAKGNILERFSAQQFPDLHSELNLSSLELGDSALYFCASSRDSPYEQYFGPGTRLTVT.

This clone appeared many times. CDR3 DNA sequence: TGCAGTGCTAGAGTCGTGACTAGCGTAAATGAGCAGTTCTTC. This codes for CSARVVTSVNEQFF. This chain joins TRBV20-1 and TRBJ2-1, with TRBD2 matching over 8 bases. J lost 7 bases, V lost 1 base, and 6 bases had no gene match. The CDR3 is 14 residues long. Germline V CDR1 and CDR2: DFQATT, SNEGSKA (reference sequence).

As concerns this clone: Lacking the conserved final phenylalanine or tryptophan, this CDR3 likely reflects a read error. The DNA is left out, because the CDR3 cannot be placed on it with certainty; the CDR3 is given as TCRdb lists it. The chain links TRBV20-1 to TRBJ1-4; the table calls TRBD1, which could not be checked here. The CDR3 is 14 amino acids in total, end residues counted. CDR1 and CDR2 from the germline V gene are DFQATT and SNEGSKA (reference sequence). CDR3 amino acids: CSARPGARREKLCC.

The chain recombines TRBV5-1 with TRBJ2-3, with 8 bases aligning to TRBD2. V lost 7 bases to trimming and J lost 1 base; unmatched junction nucleotides: 11. Germline V CDR1 and CDR2: SGHRS, YFSETQ. CDR3 size: 16 residues. CDR3: CASLKGSGAGTDTQYF. CDR3 nucleotides: TGCGCCAGCCTAAAGGGTAGCGGGGCTGGCACAGATACGCAGTATTTT. The full variable domain, with the rest looked up from reference TRBV5-1 and TRBJ2-3, is KAGVTQTPRYLIKTRGQQVTLSCSPISGHRSVSWYQQTPGQGLQFLFEYFSETQRNKGNFPGRFSGRQFSNSRSEMNVSTLELGDSALYLCASLKGSGAGTDTQYFGPGTRLTVL.

This clone was found many times. The chain couples TRBV5-1 to TRBJ2-3, with D unclear. CDR1 and CDR2 (germline): SGHRS, YFSETQ. This CDR3 comprises 14 residues. V shed 0 bases and J shed 2 bases, with 7 bases lying between them. CDR3 in DNA: TGCGCCAGCAGCTTGGAAGCATTCACAGATACGCAGTATTTT. It specifies CASSLEAFTDTQYF.

The CDR3 nucleotides read TGTGCCAGTAGTATTAGCGGGAGTCCCCATGAGCAGTTCTTC. Encoded protein: CASSISGSPHEQFF. The rearrangement joins TRBV19 to TRBJ2-1; 9 bases fit TRBD2. The V segment lost 3 bases and the J segment 8 bases; nucleotides outside the gene matches: 5. CDR1 is LNHDA and CDR2 is SQIVND in the germline V gene (reference sequence). CDR3 length: 14 residues.

This clone has ten or more counts. The rearrangement links TRBV4-3 to TRBJ2-7; TRBD2 agrees at 10 bases. The CDR3 loop spans 18 amino acids. From germline, CDR1 is LGHNA and CDR2 YSLEER. V lost 1 base, J lost 5 bases, and 14 bases stayed unmatched. CDR3 protein: CASSQVFSGRSLVHEQYF. The CDR3 DNA reads TGCGCCAGCAGCCAAGTTTTTAGCGGGAGGTCCCTTGTCCACGAGCAGTACTTC.

The V call is TRBV6-1, the J call TRBJ1-6; 8 nucleotides align to TRBD1. The CDR3 runs 15 residues. The germline V gene has CDR1 MNHNS and CDR2 SASEGT. With 3 bases clipped from V and 7 bases from J, the junction kept 5 bases outside the gene matches. This CDR3 reads CASSDQTGANSPLHF. The CDR3 nucleotides are TGTGCCAGCAGTGACCAGACAGGGGCGAATTCACCCCTCCACTTT.

This clone was counted ten times or more. The chain links TRBV12-3 or TRBV12-4 to TRBJ2-5; D is unclear. This CDR3 comprises 14 residues. Trimming cost V 5 bases and J 0 bases, with 10 bases left between them. The CDR3 loop is CASSPTEYQETQYF. CDR3 in DNA: TGTGCCAGCAGTCCAACAGAGTACCAAGAGACCCAGTACTTC.

This clone has a count of ten or more. The chain employs TRBV3-1 and TRBJ1-1, with 9 nucleotides matching TRBD1. J was trimmed by 0 bases and V by 1 base; bases with no gene match: 3. Germline V gives CDR1 LGHDT, CDR2 YNNKEL (reference sequence). This CDR3 is 16 amino acids long. The CDR3 loop reads CASSQGTGVMNTEAFF. The CDR3 coding sequence is TGTGCCAGCAGCCAAGGGACAGGGGTTATGAACACTGAAGCTTTCTTT.

The V call is TRBV2, the J call TRBJ2-7; D unclear. In germline, CDR1 is SNHLY, CDR2 FYNNEI. CDR3 length equals 15 residues. The V gene lost 6 bases and the J gene lost 0 bases, with 15 bases spanning the gap. The CDR3 loop reads CASSRRAESSYEQYF. Here the CDR3 DNA reads TGTGCCAGCAGCCGACGAGCAGAGAGCTCCTACGAGCAGTACTTC.

This clone was counted many times. V gene TRBV6-1 combines with J gene TRBJ2-7, with D tentatively TRBD1 (6 bases). CDR1 MNHNS and CDR2 SASEGT come from the germline V gene. V was shortened by 6 bases and J by 0 bases, with 12 bases between the two germline ends. This CDR3 is 14 amino acids long. The CDR3 region has the DNA TGTGCCAGCAGCCGAGACAGGAACTCCTACGAGCAGTACTTC. Translation: CASSRDRNSYEQYF.

In this sample, this clone turned up many times. The gene calls are TRBV4-2 and TRBJ2-7, with TRBD2 as a possible D gene (5 bases). The V gene's germline CDR1 is LGHNA and CDR2 YNFKEQ. This CDR3 has 15 amino acids. V was pared by 0 bases and J by 4 bases, with 13 bases between. The CDR3 DNA follows: TGTGCCAGCAGCCAAGAGGCGGACTCGATATACGAGCAGTACTTC. Protein: CASSQEADSIYEQYF.